The 4 T cell receptor beta chains presented below share a single source sample, sequenced in a study of beta chain features in type 1 diabetes. Study observations and caveats: All four CD4+ subsets from Type 1 diabetes patients carried moderately but significantly shorter TCRB CDR3s.

Expressed TCRB transcripts got sequenced, as all isolated RNA was reverse transcribed. Clones were sequenced by immunoSEQ multiplex PCR, and TCRdb holds only the in-frame ones, with some missing. The sample contains 680,000 or so clones, about an eighth of which appear only once. The antigens of these receptors remain unknown. Material for sequencing was naive CD4+ T cells from blood. Receptors were obtained from a man aged 18 to 30 with type 1 diabetes.

V and J are TRBV10-3 and TRBJ1-2, with 9 bases identical to TRBD1. With 8 bases clipped from V and 0 bases from J, the junction kept 1 base outside the gene matches. Germline lookup yields CDR1 ENHRY and CDR2 SYGVKD. The CDR3 totals 13 residues. CDR3 nucleotides: TGTGCCATCCGGACAGGGGCTAACTATGGCTACACCTTC. This codes for CAIRTGANYGYTF.

In this sample, this clone turned up a few times. The genes are TRBV7-9 and TRBJ1-2; D may be TRBD1 (6 bases). Germline V gene sequence: CDR1 SEHNR, CDR2 FQNEAQ (reference sequence). The V gene lost 5 bases and the J gene lost 0 bases, with 13 bases spanning the gap. The CDR3 has 15 residues. CDR3 coding DNA: TGTGCCAGCAGCCCTCTGGGGGGCGCTAACTATGGCTACACCTTC. It encodes CASSPLGGANYGYTF. The whole variable domain, remainder taken from reference TRBV7-9 and TRBJ1-2, is DTGVSQNPRHKITKRGQNVTFRCDPISEHNRLYWYRQTLGQGPEFLTYFQNEAQLEKSRLLSDRFSAERPKGSFSTLEIQRTEQGDSAMYLCASSPLGGANYGYTFGSGTRLTVV.

This clone was counted a few times. The chain combines TRBV7-9 with TRBJ1-4; TRBD1 might be the D (5 bases). This CDR3 comprises 14 residues. Germline loops: CDR1 SEHNR, CDR2 FQNEAQ (reference sequence). The V gene lost 4 bases and the J gene lost 7 bases, with 13 bases spanning the gap. The chain's CDR3 is CASSSTELGEKLFF. The CDR3 DNA is TGTGCCAGCAGCTCGACAGAACTAGGTGAAAAACTGTTTTTT.

This clone was seen a handful of times. The chain has TRBV4-1 and TRBJ1-1; 7 positions agree with TRBD1. The CDR3 length is 15 residues. Trimming took 2 bases from V and 6 from J; bases not matched to a gene: 9. Germline V gene data show CDR1 as MGHRA and CDR2 as YSYEKL. The CDR3 loop reads CASSQPRDRNPEAFF. CDR3 bases: TGCGCCAGCAGCCAACCCCGGGACAGAAACCCTGAAGCTTTCTTT.